This T cell receptor beta chain was obtained from a study of blood T cell repertoires in COVID-19. In the original analysis: Reference gene primer amplification gave nucleated cell count estimates. The method was immunoSEQ multiplex PCR; TCRdb's version includes in-frame clones alone and lacks a portion of them. The V and J calls and clone size were taken over from that table, and D and trimming were inferred from the DNA. The data hold 120,000 to 150,000 clones, with roughly 84% observed a single time. The sequencing input was peripheral blood. This TCR was sampled from a woman aged 50 to 65 in a cohort sampled during active or convalescent COVID-19.

CDR3 sequence reads: CASSLELLRGGQPQHF. The CDR3, as DNA: TGTGCCAGCAGCTTAGAATTACTCAGGGGAGGGCAGCCCCAGCATTTT. The chain combines TRBV7-8 with TRBJ1-5; a possible D gene is TRBD1 (6 bases). This CDR3 region has 16 residues. V dropped 1 base and J dropped 7 bases, with 17 bases sitting between them. CDR1 is SGHVS, CDR2 FQNEAQ, per germline.